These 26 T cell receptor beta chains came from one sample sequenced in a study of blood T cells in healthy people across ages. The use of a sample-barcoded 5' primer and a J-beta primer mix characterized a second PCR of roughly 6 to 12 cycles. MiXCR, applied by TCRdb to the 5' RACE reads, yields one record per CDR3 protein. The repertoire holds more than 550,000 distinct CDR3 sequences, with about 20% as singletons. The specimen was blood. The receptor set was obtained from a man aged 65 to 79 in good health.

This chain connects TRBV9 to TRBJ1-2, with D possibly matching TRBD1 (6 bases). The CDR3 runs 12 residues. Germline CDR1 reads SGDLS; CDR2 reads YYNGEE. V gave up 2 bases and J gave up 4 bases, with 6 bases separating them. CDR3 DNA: TGTGCCAGCAGCGTGGACAGCTATGGCTACACCTTC. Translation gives CASSVDSYGYTF.

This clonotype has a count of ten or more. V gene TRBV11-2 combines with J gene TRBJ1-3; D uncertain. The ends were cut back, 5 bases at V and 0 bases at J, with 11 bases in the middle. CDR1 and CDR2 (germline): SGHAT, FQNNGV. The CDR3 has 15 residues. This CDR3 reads CASSALGSSGNTIYF. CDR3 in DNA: TGTGCCAGCAGCGCCCTAGGGAGCTCTGGAAACACCATATATTTT.

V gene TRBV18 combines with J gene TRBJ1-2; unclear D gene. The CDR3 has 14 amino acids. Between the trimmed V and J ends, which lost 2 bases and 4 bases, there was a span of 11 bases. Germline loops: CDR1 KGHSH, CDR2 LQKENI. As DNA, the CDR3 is TGTGCCAGCTCACCAGCGGAGCAGATCTATGGCTACACCTTC. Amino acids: CASSPAEQIYGYTF.

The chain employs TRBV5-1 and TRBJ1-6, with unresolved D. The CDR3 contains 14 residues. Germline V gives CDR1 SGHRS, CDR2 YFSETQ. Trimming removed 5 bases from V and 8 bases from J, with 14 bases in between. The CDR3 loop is CASRVWAEDSPLHF. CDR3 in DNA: TGCGCCAGCAGGGTATGGGCAGAGGATTCACCCCTCCACTTT. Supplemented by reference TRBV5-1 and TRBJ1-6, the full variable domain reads KAGVTQTPRYLIKTRGQQVTLSCSPISGHRSVSWYQQTPGQGLQFLFEYFSETQRNKGNFPGRFSGRQFSNSRSEMNVSTLELGDSALYLCASRVWAEDSPLHFGNGTRLTVT.

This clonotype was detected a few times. CDR3 residues: CASSFAGQGENDYTF. The CDR3 DNA reads TGTGCCAGCAGTTTCGCAGGACAGGGGGAAAATGACTACACCTTC. The chain has TRBV12-3 or TRBV12-4 and TRBJ1-2, with 10 bases fitting TRBD1. V dropped 3 bases and J dropped 10; count of bases not matched to a gene: 11. This CDR3 has 15 amino acids.

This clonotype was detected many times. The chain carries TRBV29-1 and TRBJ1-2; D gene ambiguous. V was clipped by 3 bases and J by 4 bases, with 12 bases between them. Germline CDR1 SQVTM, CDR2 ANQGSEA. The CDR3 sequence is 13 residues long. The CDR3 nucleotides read TGCAGCGTTGAGGAGCCCCACCTCTATGGCTACACCTTC. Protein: CSVEEPHLYGYTF.

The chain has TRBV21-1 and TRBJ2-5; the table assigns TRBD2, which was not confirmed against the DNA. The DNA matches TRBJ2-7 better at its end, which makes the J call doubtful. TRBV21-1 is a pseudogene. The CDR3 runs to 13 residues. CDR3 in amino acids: CASTGGLPYEQYV. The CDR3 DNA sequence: TGTGCCAGCACGGGCGGACTCCCCTACGAGCAGTACGTC.

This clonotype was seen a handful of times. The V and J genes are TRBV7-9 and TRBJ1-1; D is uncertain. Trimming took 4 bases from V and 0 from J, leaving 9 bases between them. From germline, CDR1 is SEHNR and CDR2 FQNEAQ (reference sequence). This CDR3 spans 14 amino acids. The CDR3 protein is CASSWEGLNTEAFF. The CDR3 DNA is TGTGCCAGCAGCTGGGAGGGCTTGAACACTGAAGCTTTCTTT.

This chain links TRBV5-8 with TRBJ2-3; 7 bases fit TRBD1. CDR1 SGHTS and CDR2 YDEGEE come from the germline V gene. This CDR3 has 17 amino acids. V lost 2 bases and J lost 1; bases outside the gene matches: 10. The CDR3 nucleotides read TGTGCCAGCAGCTTTATGGGACAGACACCCGGCACAGATACGCAGTATTTT. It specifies CASSFMGQTPGTDTQYF.

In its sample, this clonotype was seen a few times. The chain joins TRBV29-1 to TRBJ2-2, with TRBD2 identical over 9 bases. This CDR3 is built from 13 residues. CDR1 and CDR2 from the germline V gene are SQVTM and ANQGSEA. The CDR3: CSGSRLAAGELFF. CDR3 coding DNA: TGCAGTGGGAGCAGACTAGCGGCCGGGGAGCTGTTTTTT.

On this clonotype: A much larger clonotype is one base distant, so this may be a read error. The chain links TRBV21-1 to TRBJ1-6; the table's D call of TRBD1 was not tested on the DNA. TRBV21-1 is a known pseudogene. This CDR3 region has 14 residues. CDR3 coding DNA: TGTGCCAGCAGCAAGGGACAGTCGAATTCACCCCTCCACTTT. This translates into CASSKGQSNSPLHF.

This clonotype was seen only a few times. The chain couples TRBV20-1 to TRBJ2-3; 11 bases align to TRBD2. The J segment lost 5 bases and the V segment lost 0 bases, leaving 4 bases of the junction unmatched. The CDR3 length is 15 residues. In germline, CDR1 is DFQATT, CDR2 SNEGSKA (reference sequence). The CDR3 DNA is TGCAGTGCTAGAGATGTAGCGGGAGGGGGAGATACGCAGTATTTT. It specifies CSARDVAGGGDTQYF.

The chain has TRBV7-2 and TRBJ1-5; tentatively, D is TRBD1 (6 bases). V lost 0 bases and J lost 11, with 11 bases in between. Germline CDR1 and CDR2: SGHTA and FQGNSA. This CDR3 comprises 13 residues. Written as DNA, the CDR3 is TGTGCCAGCAGCTTAGCCTGGGGGCAGTCCCAGCATTTT. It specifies CASSLAWGQSQHF.

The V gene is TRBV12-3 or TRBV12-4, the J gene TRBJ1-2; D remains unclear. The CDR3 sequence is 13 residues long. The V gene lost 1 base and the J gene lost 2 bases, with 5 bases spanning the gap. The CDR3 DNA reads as TGTGCCAGCAGTTTAGTGGTAAACTATGGCTACACCTTC. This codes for CASSLVVNYGYTF.

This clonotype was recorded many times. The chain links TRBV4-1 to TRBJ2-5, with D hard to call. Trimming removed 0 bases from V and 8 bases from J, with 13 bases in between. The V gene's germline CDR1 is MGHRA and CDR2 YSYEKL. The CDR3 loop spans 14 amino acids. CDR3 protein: CASSQDGSQSTQYF. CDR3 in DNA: TGCGCCAGCAGCCAAGATGGGTCCCAGTCTACCCAGTACTTC.

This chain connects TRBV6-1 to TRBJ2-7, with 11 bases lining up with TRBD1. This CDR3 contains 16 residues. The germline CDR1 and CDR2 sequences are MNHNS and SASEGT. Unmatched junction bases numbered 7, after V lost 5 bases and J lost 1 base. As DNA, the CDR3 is TGTGCCAGCAGTTCCCGGACAGGGGGCGTATCCTACGAGCAGTACGTC. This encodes CASSSRTGGVSYEQYV.

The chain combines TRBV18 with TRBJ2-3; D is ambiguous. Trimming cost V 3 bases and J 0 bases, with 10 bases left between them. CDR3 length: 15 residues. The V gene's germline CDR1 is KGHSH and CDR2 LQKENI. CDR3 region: CASSPAALSTDTQYF. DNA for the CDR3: TGTGCCAGCTCACCTGCTGCGCTTAGCACAGATACGCAGTATTTT.

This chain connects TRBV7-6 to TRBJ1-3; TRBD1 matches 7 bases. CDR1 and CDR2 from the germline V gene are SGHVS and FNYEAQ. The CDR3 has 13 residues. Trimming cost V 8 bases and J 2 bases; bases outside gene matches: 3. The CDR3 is CASQGTAGNTIYF. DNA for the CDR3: TGTGCCAGCCAGGGGACAGCTGGAAACACCATATATTTT. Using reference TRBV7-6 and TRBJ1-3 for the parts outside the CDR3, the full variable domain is GAGVSQSPRYKVTKRGQDVALRCDPISGHVSLYWYRQALGQGPEFLTYFNYEAQQDKSGLPNDRFSAERPEGSISTLTIQRTEQRDSAMYRCASQGTAGNTIYFGEGSWLTVV.

The CDR3 coding sequence is TGCAGTGCCGAAACTCTCCGGGGTGGAGCGACGCAGTATTTT. Residues: CSAETLRGGATQYF. V gene TRBV20-1 combines with J gene TRBJ2-3; a possible D gene is TRBD2 (5 bases). Germline V gene data show CDR1 as DFQATT and CDR2 as SNEGSKA (reference sequence). The CDR3 is made up of 14 amino acids. The V end lost 6 bases, the J end lost 9 bases, and 22 bases lay between the germline ends.

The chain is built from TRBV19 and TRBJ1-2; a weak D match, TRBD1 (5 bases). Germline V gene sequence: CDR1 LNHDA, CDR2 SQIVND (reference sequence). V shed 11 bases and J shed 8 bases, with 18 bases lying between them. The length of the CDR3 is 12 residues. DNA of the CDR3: TGTGCCTTCCTCTGGGGCGCGAAAGGCTACACCTTC. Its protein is CAFLWGAKGYTF.

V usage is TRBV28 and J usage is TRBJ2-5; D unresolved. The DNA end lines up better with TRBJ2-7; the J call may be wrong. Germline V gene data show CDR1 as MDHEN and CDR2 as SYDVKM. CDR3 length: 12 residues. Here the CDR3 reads CASLSSSYEQYV. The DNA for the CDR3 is TGTGCCAGCCTTAGTAGTTCCTACGAGCAGTACGTC.

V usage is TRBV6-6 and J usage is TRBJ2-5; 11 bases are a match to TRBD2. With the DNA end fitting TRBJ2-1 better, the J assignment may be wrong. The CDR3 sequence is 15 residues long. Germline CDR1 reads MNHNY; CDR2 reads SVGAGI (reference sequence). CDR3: CASNLAGGLGNEQFF. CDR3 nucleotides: TGTGCCAGCAACCTAGCGGGGGGTCTTGGAAATGAGCAGTTCTTC.

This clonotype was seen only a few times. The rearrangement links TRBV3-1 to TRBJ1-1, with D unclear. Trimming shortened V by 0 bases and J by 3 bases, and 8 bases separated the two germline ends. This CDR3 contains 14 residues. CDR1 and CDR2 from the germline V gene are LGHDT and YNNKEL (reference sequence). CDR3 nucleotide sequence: TGTGCCAGCAGCCAAGATAGGGCAGACACTGAAGCTTTCTTT. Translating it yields CASSQDRADTEAFF.

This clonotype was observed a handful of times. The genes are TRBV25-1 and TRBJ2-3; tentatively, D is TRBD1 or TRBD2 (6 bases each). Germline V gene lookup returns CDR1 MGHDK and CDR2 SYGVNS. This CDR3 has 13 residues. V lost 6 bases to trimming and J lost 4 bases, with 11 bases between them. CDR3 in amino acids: CASRKGGADTQYF. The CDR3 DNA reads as TGTGCCAGCAGGAAGGGGGGTGCAGATACGCAGTATTTT.

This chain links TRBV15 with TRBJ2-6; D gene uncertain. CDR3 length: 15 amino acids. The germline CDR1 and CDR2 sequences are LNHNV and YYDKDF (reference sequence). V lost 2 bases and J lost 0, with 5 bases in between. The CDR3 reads CATSRISSGANVLTF. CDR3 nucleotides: TGTGCCACCAGCAGAATAAGCTCTGGGGCCAACGTCCTGACTTTC.

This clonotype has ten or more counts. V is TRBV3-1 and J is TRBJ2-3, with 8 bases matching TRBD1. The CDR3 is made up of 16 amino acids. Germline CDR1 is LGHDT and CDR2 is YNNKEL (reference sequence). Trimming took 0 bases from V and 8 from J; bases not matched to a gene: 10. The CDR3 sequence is CASSQDWTGLAGTQYF. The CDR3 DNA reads TGTGCCAGCAGCCAAGACTGGACAGGGCTCGCGGGTACGCAGTATTTT.